Each of the 31 T cell receptor beta chains below was sequenced from the same sample in a study of shared clonotypes between healthy human individuals. Assay used: immunoSEQ multiplex PCR; TCRdb lists only in-frame clones, some missing. The sample contains more than 900,000 clones, roughly 74% of which appear only once. The sample taken for sequencing was memory CD4+ T cells from PBMCs. Sample subset: CD45RA-negative fraction. The receptors stem from a man aged 18 to 35 in good health. Some clones in this sample may be carry-over from other donors' samples.

The chain is built from TRBV19 and TRBJ2-7; 7 bases map to TRBD2. The CDR3 consists of 15 residues. Trimming removed 3 bases from V and 0 bases from J; junction bases left unmatched: 5. Germline lookup yields CDR1 LNHDA and CDR2 SQIVND (reference sequence). The CDR3 nucleotides read TGTGCCAGTAGTATCCGAAGCGGGACCTCCTACGAGCAGTACTTC. Translated, it gives CASSIRSGTSYEQYF.

The V call is TRBV19, the J call TRBJ2-1, with 8 bases that match TRBD1. The junction had 5 bases not matched to a gene; V was cut back by 6 bases and J by 4 bases. The CDR3 totals 14 residues. Germline loops: CDR1 LNHDA, CDR2 SQIVND (reference sequence). CDR3 nucleotides: TGTGCCAGTAGCGACAGGGGACCGTACAATGAGCAGTTCTTC. It encodes CASSDRGPYNEQFF.

The CDR3 nucleotides are TGTGCCAGCAGCTTGCGGATCGATTCTCCCTACGAGCAGTACTTC. This codes for CASSLRIDSPYEQYF. This chain joins TRBV7-6 and TRBJ2-7; D is unresolved. CDR3 length: 15 amino acids. From germline, CDR1 is SGHVS and CDR2 FNYEAQ. V dropped 3 bases and J dropped 2 bases, with 14 bases sitting between them.

This sequence joins TRBV27 and TRBJ2-2; TRBD2 aligns across 7 bases. Germline CDR1 reads MNHEY; CDR2 reads SMNVEV (reference sequence). J was trimmed by 5 bases and V by 8 bases; bases with no gene match: 17. The CDR3 is 17 residues long. The CDR3 here is CASGGGSGSTTTGELFF. CDR3 sequence (DNA): TGTGCCAGCGGGGGGGGATCGGGCTCCACAACGACCGGGGAGCTGTTTTTT.

The chain employs TRBV27 and TRBJ2-5, with D tentatively TRBD1 or TRBD2 (5 bases each). The V end was cut by 3 bases, the J end by 7 bases, with 15 bases between. Germline lookup yields CDR1 MNHEY and CDR2 SMNVEV (reference sequence). The CDR3 contains 14 residues. CDR3 loop: CASSLTPRGRTQYF. The CDR3, as DNA: TGTGCCAGCAGTTTGACCCCTAGGGGACGGACCCAGTACTTC.

This clone was recorded only once. This may be a read error: a much more frequent sequence differs by one nucleotide. This chain joins TRBV7-3 and TRBJ1-5; D is ambiguous. V was clipped by 0 bases and J by 3 bases, with 3 bases between them. The V gene's germline CDR1 is SGHTA and CDR2 FQGTGA. The CDR3 sequence is 13 residues long. Here the CDR3 reads CASSLTPNQPQHF. CDR3 nucleotide sequence: TGTGCCAGCAGCTTAACCCCCAATCAGCCCCAGCATTTT.

The rearrangement uses TRBV6-1 and TRBJ1-3, with D uncertain. CDR3 length: 12 amino acids. V dropped 7 bases and J dropped 2 bases, with 6 bases sitting between them. Germline values: CDR1 MNHNS, CDR2 SASEGT. DNA for the CDR3: TGTGCCAGCACGGACCCTGGAAACACCATATATTTT. The encoded protein is CASTDPGNTIYF.

The gene calls are TRBV5-1 and TRBJ2-5; the D call may be TRBD1 or TRBD2 (5 bases each). Germline V lookup: CDR1 SGHRS, CDR2 YFSETQ. This CDR3 region has 14 residues. Trimming left V 5 bases short and J 1 base short, with 12 bases between. This CDR3 reads CASRRDGLQETQYF. The CDR3 coding sequence is TGCGCCAGCAGAAGGGACGGTCTCCAAGAGACCCAGTACTTC.

This chain joins TRBV21-1 and TRBJ2-3; TRBD1, the table's D call, lacks a check against the DNA. TRBV21-1 is described as a pseudogene. The CDR3 has 13 amino acids. The CDR3 here is CASSIDRADTQYF. As DNA, the CDR3 is TGTGCCAGCAGCATCGACAGGGCAGATACGCAGTATTTT.

V usage is TRBV5-1 and J usage is TRBJ2-7, with 10 bases matching TRBD1. V was pared by 4 bases and J by 6 bases, with 4 bases of the junction left unmatched. The CDR3 runs to 13 residues. Germline V gene lookup returns CDR1 SGHRS and CDR2 YFSETQ. The CDR3 protein is CASSAGTGAEQYF. DNA for the CDR3: TGCGCCAGCAGCGCGGGGACAGGGGCCGAGCAGTACTTC.

This chain joins TRBV28 and TRBJ1-1; maybe TRBD1 (6 bases). The CDR3 extends over 14 amino acids. V shed 7 bases and J shed 7 bases, with 19 bases lying between them. Germline CDR1 reads MDHEN; CDR2 reads SYDVKM. For the CDR3, the DNA is TGTGCCAGCACCCACGGAGGGGGGCTAGGTGAAGCTTTCTTT. Translating gives CASTHGGGLGEAFF. Complete variable domain (other parts from reference TRBV28 and TRBJ1-1): DVKVTQSSRYLVKRTGEKVFLECVQDMDHENMFWYRQDPGLGLRLIYFSYDVKMKEKGDIPEGYSVSREKKERFSLILESASTNQTSMYLCASTHGGGLGEAFFGQGTRLTVV.

V usage is TRBV4-1 and J usage is TRBJ2-7; a weak D match, TRBD1 (6 bases). The V end lost 4 bases, the J end lost 3 bases, and 16 bases lay between the germline ends. This CDR3 is built from 15 residues. The germline CDR1 and CDR2 sequences are MGHRA and YSYEKL. As DNA, the CDR3 is TGCGCCAGCAGCCGAGAACCGGGACAAGACTACGAGCAGTACTTC. This encodes CASSREPGQDYEQYF.

The rearrangement links TRBV10-3 to TRBJ1-2, with no clear D. Germline V gives CDR1 ENHRY, CDR2 SYGVKD. The CDR3 has 12 amino acids. V was cut by 6 bases and J by 7 bases, with 12 bases left in between. CDR3 loop: CAISGVAGGYTF. Written as DNA, the CDR3 is TGTGCCATCAGCGGGGTGGCTGGTGGCTACACCTTC.

J is TRBJ1-4 and V is TRBV21-1. TRBV21-1 is classified as a pseudogene. The CDR3 contains 17 residues. The CDR3, as DNA: TGTGCCAGCAGGGGCTATGTAGCTACAATGCATAATGAAAAACTGTTTTTT. As protein: CASRGYVATMHNEKLFF.

Points on this clone: A single base separates this from a much larger clone, so it may be a read error. The chain joins TRBV13 to TRBJ2-1; tentative D call: TRBD1 (5 bases). The CDR3 sequence is 14 residues long. V lost 3 bases and J 12 bases, leaving 18 bases between the germline ends. Germline V lookup: CDR1 PRHDT, CDR2 FYEKMQ (reference sequence). The DNA for the CDR3 is TGTGCCAGCAGCTTCAACAGGAAGGAAGGTGGGCAGTTCTTC. Its protein is CASSFNRKEGGQFF.

The chain links TRBV28 to TRBJ2-7; possibly TRBD1 for D (6 bases). The CDR3 totals 15 residues. Germline CDR1 is MDHEN and CDR2 is SYDVKM. Trimming took off 5 bases at V and 3 bases at J, with 17 bases between the two ends. The CDR3 here is CASSPGTRPSYEQYF. DNA of the CDR3: TGTGCCAGCAGTCCCGGGACAAGGCCGAGCTACGAGCAGTACTTC.

V and J are TRBV28 and TRBJ2-1; D is unclear. V shed 1 base and J shed 0 bases, with 10 bases lying between them. CDR3 length: 16 residues. CDR1 is MDHEN and CDR2 is SYDVKM in the germline V gene. The CDR3 sequence: CASSLYLSSSYNEQFF. The DNA of the CDR3 is TGTGCCAGCAGTTTATATCTGAGCAGCTCCTACAATGAGCAGTTCTTC.

Concerning this clone itself: This may come from a read error, since a much larger clone is one base off. V is TRBV27 and J is TRBJ1-1; no firm D call. Trimming stripped 4 bases from V and 0 bases from J, with 6 bases between. The V gene's germline CDR1 is MNHEY and CDR2 SMNVEV (reference sequence). The CDR3 totals 13 residues. Here the CDR3 reads CASSSTMNTEAFF. As DNA, the CDR3 is TGTGCCAGCAGTTCCACGATGAACACTGAAGCTTTCTTT.

CDR3 in DNA: TGTGCCAGAAGCTTTAAACTAGCGGGGCCTGGCGAGCAGTACTTC. Its protein is CARSFKLAGPGEQYF. The chain recombines TRBV5-3 with TRBJ2-7, with TRBD2 matching 10 bases. TRBV5-3 is reported as an ORF; its role is uncertain. The CDR3 loop spans 15 amino acids. V shed 2 bases and J 6 bases; nucleotides not matched to a gene: 8.

V and J are TRBV5-4 and TRBJ2-7, with D unclear. In germline, CDR1 is SGHNT, CDR2 YYREEE (reference sequence). Trimming took 3 bases from V and 7 from J, leaving 17 bases between them. This CDR3 comprises 14 residues. As DNA, the CDR3 is TGTGCCAGCAGCTCCGCGTCGTCGGTAGGGGAGCAGTACTTC. Translated: CASSSASSVGEQYF.

This chain uses TRBV6-1 with TRBJ2-1; D is ambiguous. CDR1 MNHNS and CDR2 SASEGT come from the germline V gene. V was shortened by 5 bases and J by 1 base, with 9 bases between the two germline ends. This CDR3 comprises 14 residues. The CDR3 spells CASSPRFSYNEQFF. The CDR3 DNA is TGTGCCAGCAGTCCACGTTTTTCCTACAATGAGCAGTTCTTC.

In this sample, this clone turned up once. The rearrangement links TRBV28 to TRBJ2-7, with D tentatively TRBD1 (5 bases). V dropped 7 bases and J dropped 8 bases, with 21 bases sitting between them. Germline CDR1 is MDHEN and CDR2 is SYDVKM. The CDR3 consists of 14 residues. The CDR3 nucleotides read TGTGCCAGCATACCCAGGGCAGTCTATCAAAAGCAGTACTTC. Protein product: CASIPRAVYQKQYF.

This clone occurred a few times. This likely comes from a read error, as the CDR3 has no conserved phenylalanine or tryptophan at its end. The chain is built from TRBV18 and TRBJ1-5; 7 positions agree with TRBD1. The germline CDR1 and CDR2 sequences are KGHSH and LQKENI. The CDR3 is made up of 15 amino acids. V shed 3 bases, J shed 4 bases, and the junction held 6 bases outside the gene matches. Here the CDR3 DNA reads TGTGCCAGCTCACCGAGTAGGGGGCATAATCAGCCCCAGCATCTT. Translating gives CASSPSRGHNQPQHL.

The CDR3 protein is CASQGTASGEQFF. CDR3 DNA sequence: TGTGCCAGTCAGGGGACCGCGTCCGGTGAGCAGTTCTTC. The chain uses TRBV2 and TRBJ2-1; D is possibly TRBD1 (6 bases). The CDR3 covers 13 residues. The germline V and J ends were trimmed by 9 bases and 9 bases, with 18 bases remaining between them. Per germline, CDR1 SNHLY and CDR2 FYNNEI. Filled out from reference TRBV2 and TRBJ2-1, the complete variable domain reads EPEVTQTPSHQVTQMGQEVILRCVPISNHLYFYWYRQILGQKVEFLVSFYNNEISEKSEIFDDQFSVERPDGSNFTLKIRSTKLEDSAMYFCASQGTASGEQFFGPGTRLTVL.

The J gene is TRBJ2-1, the V gene TRBV30; D is uncertain. The CDR3 contains 11 residues. CDR1 GTSNPN and CDR2 SVGIG come from the germline V gene (reference sequence). V was trimmed by 0 bases and J by 8 bases, leaving 5 bases between them. Here the CDR3 reads CAWSVVDEQFF. CDR3 DNA: TGTGCCTGGAGTGTAGTGGATGAGCAGTTCTTC.

The chain couples TRBV7-6 to TRBJ1-3; D gene uncertain. V gave up 5 bases and J gave up 6 bases, with 17 bases separating them. The CDR3 has 15 amino acids. Per the germline V gene, CDR1 is SGHVS and CDR2 is FNYEAQ. The CDR3 DNA sequence: TGTGCCAGCAGCCCAATAGCGGGCGCTGAAAACACCATATATTTT. It is translated as CASSPIAGAENTIYF.

The chain carries TRBV15 and TRBJ2-7; D is ambiguous. This CDR3 is built from 13 residues. CDR1 is LNHNV and CDR2 is YYDKDF in the germline V gene (reference sequence). V lost 9 bases to trimming and J lost 2 bases, with 14 bases between them. CDR3 residues: CATNLPPAYEQYF. The CDR3 DNA sequence: TGTGCCACAAATCTTCCCCCCGCCTACGAGCAGTACTTC.

Here the CDR3 reads CASSVGGSGSQETQYF. The CDR3 DNA follows: TGTGCCAGCAGCGTAGGGGGTAGCGGGAGCCAAGAGACCCAGTACTTC. The genes are TRBV9 and TRBJ2-5; TRBD2 agrees at 9 bases. The trim removed 0 bases at V and 1 base at J, leaving 4 bases unmatched. Germline CDR1 is SGDLS and CDR2 is YYNGEE. The CDR3 has 16 residues. Combining the CDR3 with reference TRBV9 and TRBJ2-5 gives the whole variable domain DSGVTQTPKHLITATGQRVTLRCSPRSGDLSVYWYQQSLDQGLQFLIQYYNGEERAKGNILERFSAQQFPDLHSELNLSSLELGDSALYFCASSVGGSGSQETQYFGPGTRLLVL.

This clone was picked up one time. J is TRBJ2-1 and V is TRBV29-1; no clear D gene. Germline V gene data show CDR1 as SQVTM and CDR2 as ANQGSEA. Trimming pared 4 bases from V and 5 bases from J, leaving 6 bases between. CDR3 length: 11 residues. The CDR3 DNA reads TGCAGCGTTGGACCGGACAATGAGCAGTTCTTC. It specifies CSVGPDNEQFF.

This clone was observed once. The chain combines TRBV19 with TRBJ1-4, with 10 bases fitting TRBD1. CDR3 size: 15 residues. Trimming at V came to 5 bases and at J to 7 bases, leaving 7 bases not matched to a gene. Germline values: CDR1 LNHDA, CDR2 SQIVND (reference sequence). In DNA, the CDR3 is TGTGCCAGTAGTCCGCGACAGGGGGCGCGTGAAAAACTGTTTTTT. This sequence encodes CASSPRQGAREKLFF.

The chain carries TRBV6-5 and TRBJ2-1; tentative D call: TRBD2 (6 bases). The germline V gene encodes CDR1 MNHEY and CDR2 SVGAGI. V was shortened by 2 bases and J by 0 bases, with 8 bases between the two germline ends. The CDR3 is 15 residues long. CDR3 coding DNA: TGTGCCAGCAGTTACAACGGGGGCTCCTACAATGAGCAGTTCTTC. Translation: CASSYNGGSYNEQFF.